The rows below give T cell receptor beta chains drawn from one sample of a study of blood T cell repertoires in COVID-19. This table comes from immunoSEQ multiplex PCR, and its TCRdb copy is limited to in-frame clones, with some not included. Of roughly 68,000 clones in the sample, about 80% were seen once. Sequenced sample: peripheral blood. These receptors were obtained from a man older than 75 with active COVID-19. The CDR3 runs from the conserved cysteine through the conserved F or W. The D gene is left open where the match is weak.

d_call	j_call	v_call	cdr3_nt	cdr3_aa
.	TRBJ2-3	TRBV27	TGTGCCAGCAGTAAGGCAGGGTGGGATACGCAGTATTTT	CASSKAGWDTQYF
.	TRBJ2-1	TRBV9	TGTGCCAGCAGCGTAGCTGGAGGTCAACGTCCGCGAGAGCAGTTCTTC	CASSVAGGQRPREQFF
TRBD1	TRBJ2-2	TRBV11-3	TGTGCCAGCACCAAGCTAGGGACAGGGAACACCGGGGAGCTGTTTTTT	CASTKLGTGNTGELFF
.	TRBJ2-7	TRBV6-6	TGTGCCAGCAGTTACTCCGCCGGGGGCTCCTACGAGCAGTACTTC	CASSYSAGGSYEQYF
.	TRBJ1-1	TRBV5-5	TGTGCCAGCAGCTCTCGGACTGCGCCTGAAGCTTTCTTT	CASSSRTAPEAFF
TRBD1	TRBJ2-1	TRBV9	TGTGCCAGCAGCGTTCGAGGACAGGGGGATGAGCAGTTCTTC	CASSVRGQGDEQFF
TRBD2	TRBJ2-5	TRBV3-1/TRBV3-2	TGTGCCAGCAGCCAAGGGACTAGCGGGGGCGGCAGGGAGACCCAGTACTTC	CASSQGTSGGGRETQYF
TRBD1	TRBJ2-7	TRBV6-5	TGTGCCAGCAGCTTCCCGGGACAGGGAAACGAGCAGTACTTC	CASSFPGQGNEQYF
TRBD2	TRBJ2-2	TRBV19	TGTGCCAGTAGTAGGACTAGTGTTCCGGGGTTGACCGGGGAGCTGTTTTTT	CASSRTSVPGLTGELFF
TRBD2	TRBJ2-3	TRBV11-3	TGTGCCAGCAGCTTAGATACAGCGGGAGGGGCAGATACGCAGTATTTT	CASSLDTAGGADTQYF
.	TRBJ2-1	TRBV7-3	TGTGCCAGCAGCTTAACCACGGGAAGGAACAATGAGCAGTTCTTC	CASSLTTGRNNEQFF
.	TRBJ2-7	TRBV12-3/TRBV12-4	TGTGCCAGCAGTTATAGCGTCCAGGTCGAGCAGTACTTC	CASSYSVQVEQYF
TRBD1	TRBJ2-6	TRBV5-1	TGTGCCACCACGGAGGGACAGGGTACGGGGGCCAACGTCCTGACTTTC	CATTEGQGTGANVLTF
TRBD1	TRBJ1-2	TRBV28	TGTGCCAGCAGACCGACAGGGGAAGGGTACTATGGCTACACCTTC	CASRPTGEGYYGYTF
TRBD1	TRBJ2-1	TRBV30	TGTGCCTGGACCTTACGACAGGGTGGGCAGTTCTTC	CAWTLRQGGQFF
.	TRBJ2-7	TRBV5-6	TGTGCCAGCAGCAAATACAGGGTTAAGGGCTACGAGCAGTACTTC	CASSKYRVKGYEQYF